This T cell receptor (beta chain) was identified in a study of cytomegalovirus exposure and HLA in healthy donors. Concerning this clone: Its antigen is as yet unknown.

Primers included in the PCR were 60 Vbeta and 13 Jbeta primers. This table comes from immunoSEQ multiplex PCR, and its TCRdb copy is limited to in-frame clones, with some not included. The sample gives about 120,000 clones, approximately 86% of which show up once; about 1.7% is in the top ten. Study-level results: A later analysis associated 16,951 TCR beta sequences with HLA alleles at a 0.05 false discovery rate. Sequence variants that were highly shared formed a cluster that was likely a sequencing artifact. In a later analysis, TCR association rates varied by HLA locus: DRB1 most, HLA-C fewest.

Germline V gene data show CDR1 as SGDLS and CDR2 as YYNGEE. The CDR3 runs to 15 residues. Trimming at V came to 4 bases and at J to 4 bases, leaving 11 bases not matched to a gene. V gene TRBV9 combines with J gene TRBJ2-7; 7 bases match TRBD1. The origin of this receptor is a man in his forties or fifties in good health and CMV-seronegative. The sample consisted of PBMCs. CDR3 amino acids: CASSPQQGRQYEQYF. The CDR3 DNA reads as TGTGCCAGCAGCCCCCAACAGGGGCGACAATACGAGCAGTACTTC.